The rows below give T cell receptor beta chains drawn from one sample of a study of early T cells in non-severe SARS-CoV-2 infection. Each CDR3 protein is one row after TCRdb ran MiXCR on the 5' RACE reads. The sample records around 81,000 distinct CDR3 sequences, 11% to 15% being singletons. Sequencing input: whole blood. These receptors were collected from an adult who was a healthcare worker with PCR-confirmed SARS-CoV-2 infection or an uninfected control (not recorded which). Both conserved end residues are part of each CDR3. A D gene is named only where the DNA matches it firmly. A clone size is listed for some rows: how often the clone was seen (once, few, many), or a class if it is expanded.

CDR3,DNA,V,size,J,D
CASSRSTQGAKQYF,TGTGCCAGCAGTAGAAGTACACAGGGAGCCAAGCAGTACTTC,TRBV6-5,NA,TRBJ2-7,NA
CASMAPHSGNQPQHF,TGTGCCAGTATGGCCCCGCATTCGGGCAATCAGCCCCAGCATTTT,TRBV19,few,TRBJ1-5,NA
CASSLASGARGPSTDTQYF,TGCGCCAGCAGCTTGGCCTCGGGCGCGCGGGGGCCTAGCACAGATACGCAGTATTTT,TRBV5-1,many,TRBJ2-3,NA
CASSLIGVSLRDRRINEQFF,TGTGCCAGCAGCTTAATTGGGGTATCCCTCCGGGACAGAAGAATCAATGAGCAGTTCTTC,TRBV7-6,many,TRBJ2-1,TRBD1
CSARGLGPTNTGELFF,TGCAGCGCCCGTGGGTTAGGCCCCACGAACACCGGGGAGCTGTTTTTT,TRBV29-1,NA,TRBJ2-2,NA
CASSRTAYGYTF,TGTGCCAGCAGCCGGACAGCCTATGGCTACACCTTC,TRBV28,NA,TRBJ1-2,NA
CASSYSGAQETQYF,TGTGCCAGCAGTTACTCGGGGGCCCAAGAGACCCAGTACTTC,TRBV6-6,few,TRBJ2-5,NA
CSITASGNTIYF,TGCAGTATCACAGCCTCTGGAAACACCATATATTTT,TRBV20-1,few,TRBJ1-3,NA
CASSPLRLAGGTDTQYF,TGTGCCAGCAGCCCACTAAGGCTAGCGGGGGGCACAGATACGCAGTATTTT,TRBV7-2,NA,TRBJ2-3,TRBD2
CASSLIPTGLPNQPQHF,TGCGCCAGCAGCTTAATTCCGACGGGGCTCCCTAATCAGCCCCAGCATTTT,TRBV5-1,many,TRBJ1-5,NA
CASSSGATEAFF,TGTGCCAGCAGCTCAGGGGCCACTGAAGCTTTCTTT,TRBV11-2,NA,TRBJ1-1,NA
CASSSAQGHFSSYEQYF,TGTGCCAGCAGCTCGGCCCAGGGGCACTTCAGCTCCTACGAGCAGTACTTC,TRBV7-9,few,TRBJ2-7,NA
CASTSQDRGGNTIYF,TGTGCCAGCACGTCACAGGACAGGGGAGGAAACACCATATATTTT,TRBV6-6,few,TRBJ1-3,TRBD1
CSATPGTTNTEAFF,TGCAGTGCTACCCCCGGGACGACGAACACTGAAGCTTTCTTT,TRBV20-1,NA,TRBJ1-1,NA
CASSKAGGNSGTQYF,TGTGCCAGCAGCAAGGCAGGGGGGAATTCAGGGACCCAGTACTTC,TRBV7-9,many,TRBJ2-5,NA
CAISRDRSYEQYF,TGTGCCATCAGCCGGGACAGGTCCTACGAGCAGTACTTC,TRBV10-3,many,TRBJ2-7,TRBD1
CATKRGAAKNIQYF,TGTGCCACCAAACGGGGGGCCGCCAAAAACATTCAGTACTTC,TRBV6-5,few,TRBJ2-4,NA
CASSLSGQNTEAFF,TGTGCCAGCAGCTTATCGGGCCAGAACACTGAAGCTTTCTTT,TRBV7-2,few,TRBJ1-1,NA
CASRLASTDTQYF,TGTGCCAGCAGACTAGCGAGCACAGATACGCAGTATTTT,TRBV6-6,few,TRBJ2-3,TRBD2
CASSQDWTPSTDTQYF,TGTGCCAGCAGTCAGGACTGGACCCCTAGCACAGATACGCAGTATTTT,TRBV6-2/TRBV6-3,NA,TRBJ2-3,NA